Shown below are 30 T cell receptor beta chains from a single sample sequenced in a study of blood T cells in healthy people across ages. Using a J-beta primer mix together with a sample-barcoded 5' primer, a second PCR was run for roughly 6 to 11 cycles. TCRdb recomputed calls from the 5' RACE reads with MiXCR, one row per CDR3 protein. The table has roughly 1.5 million distinct CDR3 sequences, roughly 43% seen once; the top ten hold about 3.8%. Material for sequencing was blood. These receptors came from a woman younger than 35 in good health.

V usage is TRBV11-1 and J usage is TRBJ1-1, with 11 bases aligning to TRBD1. V trimming: 5 bases; J trimming: 10 bases; junction bases outside the gene matches: 6. Germline CDR1 reads SGHAT; CDR2 reads FQDESV (reference sequence). The CDR3 is made up of 13 amino acids. In nucleotides, the CDR3 is TGTGCCAGCAGCCAAGGACAGGGGGCGATAGCTTTCTTT. Residues: CASSQGQGAIAFF. Supplemented by reference TRBV11-1 and TRBJ1-1, the full variable domain reads EAEVAQSPRYKITEKSQAVAFWCDPISGHATLYWYRQILGQGPELLVQFQDESVVDDSQLPKDRFSAERLKGVDSTLKIQPAELGDSAMYLCASSQGQGAIAFFGQGTRLTVV.

The rearrangement joins TRBV5-6 to TRBJ2-5; no firm D call. Trimming took 4 bases from V and 5 from J, leaving 9 bases between them. This CDR3 has 12 residues. CDR1 SGHDT and CDR2 YYEEEE come from the germline V gene. The CDR3 DNA reads as TGTGCCAGCAGCAGCAACATTGAGACCCAGTACTTC. Its protein product is CASSSNIETQYF.

The V call is TRBV12-3 or TRBV12-4, the J call TRBJ2-5; D perhaps matches TRBD1 (6 bases). Trimming cost V 8 bases and J 4 bases, with 20 bases left between them. The CDR3 contains 15 residues. The CDR3 spells CASGARQAVRETQYF. In DNA, the CDR3 is TGTGCCAGCGGGGCCAGACAGGCTGTTCGAGAGACCCAGTACTTC.

This chain links TRBV24-1 with TRBJ1-1; D is unresolved. Trimming took off 4 bases at V and 1 base at J, with 9 bases between the two ends. The CDR3 spans 14 residues. The germline V gene encodes CDR1 KGHDR and CDR2 SFDVKD. CDR3 nucleotide sequence: TGTGCCACCAGTGACTCAGAGAGGAACACTGAAGCTTTCTTT. As protein: CATSDSERNTEAFF.

The table lists this clonotype with a count of one. V usage is TRBV25-1 and J usage is TRBJ1-4; no reliable D call. V was pared by 2 bases and J by 5 bases, with 3 bases between. The CDR3 is made up of 12 amino acids. The germline gives CDR1 MGHDK, CDR2 SYGVNS. The CDR3 here is CASSEPNEKLFF. CDR3 DNA sequence: TGTGCCAGCAGTGAACCCAATGAAAAACTGTTTTTT.

At least ten counts were recorded for this clonotype. The junction departs from the called germline gene at one end, perhaps through a read error. This chain connects TRBV13 to TRBJ2-7; maybe TRBD1 (6 bases). Germline V CDR1 and CDR2: PRHDT, FYEKMQ (reference sequence). This CDR3 has 14 amino acids. CDR3 in DNA: TGTGCCAGCAGTTTAGGAGGCAGGGGCTACGAGCAGTACTTC. It codes for CASSLGGRGYEQYF.

The chain joins TRBV4-1 to TRBJ1-1; D might be TRBD1 (6 bases). Trimming took off 0 bases at V and 10 bases at J, with 15 bases between the two ends. Germline V lookup: CDR1 MGHRA, CDR2 YSYEKL. This CDR3 is built from 14 residues. Written as DNA, the CDR3 is TGCGCCAGCAGCCAAGATCGAGGGGGAACCTCAGCTTTCTTT. Translation: CASSQDRGGTSAFF.

The genes are TRBV15 and TRBJ1-6, with 7 nucleotides matching TRBD1. The CDR3 contains 15 residues. After removal of 4 bases from V and 5 bases from J, the junction contained 5 bases not matched to a gene. The germline gives CDR1 LNHNV, CDR2 YYDKDF (reference sequence). The CDR3 is CATSIGTVNNSPLHF. For the CDR3, the DNA is TGTGCCACCAGCATCGGGACAGTTAATAATTCACCCCTCCACTTT.

This clonotype was seen more than once but under ten times. The chain employs TRBV27 and TRBJ2-1; D is ambiguous. CDR1 is MNHEY and CDR2 is SMNVEV in the germline V gene (reference sequence). Trimming removed 2 bases at V and 4 bases at J, with 6 bases between. The CDR3 is made up of 13 amino acids. The DNA of the CDR3 is TGTGCCAGCAGTTTAAAACCTTACAATGAGCAGTTCTTC. The encoded protein is CASSLKPYNEQFF.

This clonotype was observed a handful of times. This chain links TRBV29-1 with TRBJ1-4, with D maybe TRBD1 (5 bases). Germline-derived CDR1 and CDR2 are SQVTM and ANQGSEA. CDR3 length: 12 residues. Between the trimmed V and J ends, which lost 6 bases and 6 bases, there was a span of 11 bases. CDR3 in amino acids: CSVGDFDEKLFF. The CDR3 DNA is TGCAGCGTCGGGGACTTTGATGAAAAACTGTTTTTT.

This clonotype was counted a few times. The gene calls are TRBV11-2 and TRBJ2-5; 9 nucleotides align to TRBD2. V was pared by 5 bases and J by 5 bases, with 9 bases of the junction left unmatched. The CDR3 loop spans 15 amino acids. Per germline, CDR1 SGHAT and CDR2 FQNNGV. CDR3 DNA sequence: TGTGCCAGCAGCCGACTAGCGGCCGTCAAGGAGACCCAGTACTTC. It translates to CASSRLAAVKETQYF. Variable domain in full (rest from reference TRBV11-2 and TRBJ2-5): EAGVAQSPRYKIIEKRQSVAFWCNPISGHATLYWYQQILGQGPKLLIQFQNNGVVDDSQLPKDRFSAERLKGVDSTLKIQPAKLEDSAVYLCASSRLAAVKETQYFGPGTRLLVL.

The V and J genes are TRBV5-1 and TRBJ2-7; no firm D call. Trimming left V 7 bases short and J 6 bases short, with 17 bases between. Germline lookup yields CDR1 SGHRS and CDR2 YFSETQ. The CDR3 is 13 amino acids. The CDR3 protein is CASGPDWVSEQYF. CDR3 DNA sequence: TGCGCCAGCGGCCCGGATTGGGTGAGCGAGCAGTACTTC.

As to this clonotype: The germline gene is not matched at one end of the junction; a read error may be the cause. The chain carries TRBV27 and TRBJ2-4; 8 bases match TRBD1. The J call may not be correct, given that the DNA end is closer to TRBJ2-5. In germline, CDR1 is MNHEY, CDR2 SMNVEV (reference sequence). The CDR3 has 15 amino acids. The DNA for the CDR3 is TGCGCCAGCAGTTTATGGGACAGGAACGGGGAGACCCAGTACTTC. Protein product: CASSLWDRNGETQYF.

The J gene is TRBJ1-2, the V gene TRBV2; 10 bases map to TRBD1. CDR1 and CDR2 (germline): SNHLY, FYNNEI. The CDR3 totals 15 residues. Trimming removed 7 bases from V and 8 bases from J; junction bases left unmatched: 13. CDR3 nucleotide sequence: TGTGCCAGCACAATACGGACAGGGGGAGGGCGCGGCTACACCTTC. This sequence encodes CASTIRTGGGRGYTF.

This clonotype appeared many times. The chain joins TRBV4-3 to TRBJ2-3, with 9 nucleotides matching TRBD2. J was trimmed by 4 bases and V by 5 bases; bases with no gene match: 10. Germline lookup yields CDR1 LGHNA and CDR2 YSLEER. The CDR3 runs 16 residues. The CDR3 coding sequence is TGCGCCAGCAGCACCCCGGCTAGCGGGGTCCCAGATACGCAGTATTTT. Protein: CASSTPASGVPDTQYF.

The rearrangement links TRBV12-3 or TRBV12-4 to TRBJ1-2, with 9 bases that match TRBD1. V dropped 7 bases and J dropped 1; count of bases not matched to a gene: 10. CDR3 length: 16 amino acids. CDR3 nucleotides: TGTGCCAGCACCCCTAGCCGGGACAGGGATAACTATGGCTACACCTTC. It codes for CASTPSRDRDNYGYTF.

A few counts support this clonotype. This rearrangement joins TRBV28 to TRBJ2-4; tentative D call: TRBD2 (6 bases). The CDR3 is 15 residues long. Trimming took off 4 bases at V and 0 bases at J, with 10 bases between the two ends. Germline V gene sequence: CDR1 MDHEN, CDR2 SYDVKM. The CDR3 spells CASSSPGLAKNIQYF. For the CDR3, the DNA is TGTGCCAGCAGTTCGCCGGGACTAGCCAAAAACATTCAGTACTTC.

The chain uses TRBV5-5 and TRBJ1-1; weak D call: TRBD1 (5 bases). With 2 bases removed from V and 1 base from J, the gap between germline ends came to 15 bases. CDR1 and CDR2 from the germline V gene are SGHKS and YYEKEE (reference sequence). This CDR3 has 16 amino acids. This CDR3 is CASSFGVPGPNTEAFF. CDR3 in DNA: TGTGCCAGCAGCTTTGGGGTACCGGGACCGAACACTGAAGCTTTCTTT.

This clonotype was found a few times. The J gene is TRBJ1-5, the V gene TRBV4-3, with D possibly matching TRBD1 (5 bases). V lost 0 bases, J lost 5 bases, and 11 bases lay in between. The CDR3 is 15 amino acids. Per germline, CDR1 LGHNA and CDR2 YSLEER. The DNA of the CDR3 is TGCGCCAGCAGCCAAGATTGGCAGGGACATCAGCCCCAGCATTTT. Its translation: CASSQDWQGHQPQHF.

The V and J genes are TRBV25-1 and TRBJ2-1; possibly TRBD1 for D (6 bases). The CDR3 runs to 17 residues. Per the germline V gene, CDR1 is MGHDK and CDR2 is SYGVNS. Deletions cut 3 bases from V and 3 bases from J, with 18 bases between. The CDR3 DNA is TGTGCCAGCAGTGAGGTCCCAAAAGACAGGCTCTACAATGAGCAGTTCTTC. It is translated as CASSEVPKDRLYNEQFF.

The CDR3 region has the DNA TGCAGTGCTGGCCAGCGGAACACCGGGGAGCTGTTTTTT. Translating gives CSAGQRNTGELFF. This chain links TRBV20-1 with TRBJ2-2, with unresolved D. V was cut by 5 bases and J by 1 base, with 8 bases left in between. Germline V lookup: CDR1 DFQATT, CDR2 SNEGSKA (reference sequence). CDR3 length: 13 amino acids.

V gene TRBV20-1 combines with J gene TRBJ1-1; D is possibly TRBD1 (6 bases). Germline lookup yields CDR1 DFQATT and CDR2 SNEGSKA (reference sequence). V was trimmed by 4 bases and J by 0 bases, leaving 18 bases between them. CDR3 length: 16 amino acids. The CDR3 DNA sequence: TGCAGTGCTAAATTTAGGGGGAGAGTCATGAACACTGAAGCTTTCTTT. Translating it yields CSAKFRGRVMNTEAFF.

The chain carries TRBV29-1 and TRBJ2-3, with 11 bases that match TRBD2. The V gene's germline CDR1 is SQVTM and CDR2 ANQGSEA. V dropped 6 bases and J dropped 11; count of bases not matched to a gene: 13. There are 14 residues in the CDR3. The CDR3 DNA sequence: TGCAGCGTGTCTAGCGGGGGGCCGGTGGGTGGGCAGTATTTT. Translated: CSVSSGGPVGGQYF.

The chain has TRBV29-1 and TRBJ2-1, with 9 bases lining up with TRBD1. Per the germline V gene, CDR1 is SQVTM and CDR2 is ANQGSEA. V trimming: 7 bases; J trimming: 7 bases; junction bases outside the gene matches: 8. CDR3 length equals 13 residues. In nucleotides, the CDR3 is TGCAGCGCATCACAGGGGGCGGGGAATGAGCAGTTCTTC. Residues: CSASQGAGNEQFF.

The chain employs TRBV27 and TRBJ1-2; D uncertain. Germline V gene sequence: CDR1 MNHEY, CDR2 SMNVEV (reference sequence). The CDR3 runs 14 residues. Deletions cut 10 bases from V and 4 bases from J, with 19 bases between. The CDR3 here is CATVSTDGLYGYTF. The CDR3 coding sequence is TGTGCCACCGTATCTACGGACGGTCTCTATGGCTACACCTTC.

The genes are TRBV5-4 and TRBJ2-7; possibly TRBD2 for D (6 bases). The V gene lost 2 bases and the J gene lost 5 bases, with 17 bases spanning the gap. Germline-derived CDR1 and CDR2 are SGHNT and YYREEE (reference sequence). This CDR3 comprises 15 residues. This chain's CDR3 is CASSLRALAFDEQYF. The CDR3 DNA follows: TGTGCCAGCAGCTTAAGGGCACTAGCTTTCGACGAGCAGTACTTC. Filled out from reference TRBV5-4 and TRBJ2-7, the complete variable domain reads ETGVTQSPTHLIKTRGQQVTLRCSSQSGHNTVSWYQQALGQGPQFIFQYYREEENGRGNFPPRFSGLQFPNYSSELNVNALELDDSALYLCASSLRALAFDEQYFGPGTRLTVT.

In DNA form, the CDR3 reads TGCAGCGTCTCCGGACAGGGGGTAAAGGAAAAACTGTTTTTT. It encodes CSVSGQGVKEKLFF. The chain carries TRBV29-1 and TRBJ1-4; 10 bases line up with TRBD1. There are 14 residues in the CDR3. Germline V gene lookup returns CDR1 SQVTM and CDR2 ANQGSEA. The J segment lost 8 bases and the V segment lost 6 bases, leaving 9 bases of the junction unmatched. The full variable domain, with the rest looked up from reference TRBV29-1 and TRBJ1-4, is SAVISQKPSRDICQRGTSLTIQCQVDSQVTMMFWYRQQPGQSLTLIATANQGSEATYESGFVIDKFPISRPNLTFSTLTVSNMSPEDSSIYLCSVSGQGVKEKLFFGSGTQLSVL.

On this clonotype itself: This clone may be a read error of a much larger clone one base away. The chain combines TRBV2 with TRBJ1-2; D is perhaps TRBD1 (5 bases). Germline CDR1 is SNHLY and CDR2 is FYNNEI. The CDR3 covers 14 residues. The CDR3 protein is CASRAGTEVYGYNF. Here the CDR3 DNA reads TGTGCCAGCAGGGCCGGGACGGAGGTCTATGGCTACAACTTC.

This clonotype has more than one count but fewer than ten. The rearrangement uses TRBV14 and TRBJ2-7; the D gene is possibly TRBD1 (6 bases). The CDR3 runs to 14 residues. Germline values: CDR1 SGHDN, CDR2 FVKESK. V was pared by 6 bases and J by 3 bases, with 15 bases between. The CDR3 spells CASSLGGQLYEQYF. In DNA form, the CDR3 reads TGTGCCAGCAGTCTCGGCGGACAGCTCTACGAGCAGTACTTC.

This sequence joins TRBV20-1 and TRBJ2-5; 10 bases are a match to TRBD2. The length of the CDR3 is 11 residues. The V gene's germline CDR1 is DFQATT and CDR2 SNEGSKA (reference sequence). J was trimmed by 12 bases and V by 5 bases; bases with no gene match: 6. As DNA, the CDR3 is TGCAGTGCTTCGAGCGGGAGGGGGGAGTACTTC. It yields the protein CSASSGRGEYF.